The 16 T cell receptor beta chains in this list originate from one sample, sequenced in a study of blood T cells in healthy people across ages. It was with a sample-barcoded 5' primer and a J-beta primer mix that a second PCR of roughly 6 to 12 cycles was run. TCRdb re-derived calls from the 5' RACE reads in MiXCR, one entry per CDR3 protein. The data hold hundreds of thousands of distinct CDR3 sequences, with around two fifths observed a single time. The sequenced sample was blood. These receptors were obtained from a man aged 60-69 years in good health.

V gene TRBV5-8 combines with J gene TRBJ2-4; a weak D match, TRBD1 (6 bases). The J call is uncertain, as TRBJ2-7 better fits the DNA end. Germline V gene sequence: CDR1 SGHTS, CDR2 YDEGEE. The CDR3 runs 15 residues. The CDR3 region has the DNA TGTGCCAGCAGCTTGGCCACAGGGAAGGGGTACGAGCAGTACTTC. This sequence encodes CASSLATGKGYEQYF.

CDR3 nucleotides: TGTGCCATCAGTGAGCCCGGACAGGGGGACACTGAAGCTTTCTTT. Translated, it gives CAISEPGQGDTEAFF. The V and J genes are TRBV10-3 and TRBJ1-1, with TRBD1 matching over 10 bases. With 2 bases clipped from V and 3 bases from J, the junction kept 3 bases outside the gene matches. This CDR3 contains 15 residues. Germline V gives CDR1 ENHRY, CDR2 SYGVKD.

The chain recombines TRBV12-3 or TRBV12-4 with TRBJ1-2; a weak D match, TRBD1 (5 bases). Deletions cut 6 bases from V and 8 bases from J, with 16 bases between. CDR3 size: 13 residues. The CDR3, as DNA: TGTGCCAGCAGCAACGCAGGGTACGGAGGCTACACCTTC. Translation: CASSNAGYGGYTF.

The chain has TRBV28 and TRBJ2-2; 8 bases are shared with TRBD1. Trimming at V came to 5 bases and at J to 1 base, leaving 6 bases not matched to a gene. In germline, CDR1 is MDHEN, CDR2 SYDVKM. The length of the CDR3 is 16 residues. As DNA, the CDR3 is TGTGCCAGCAGTCCGCTAGGGACAGGGAACACCGGGGAGCTGTTTTTT. This translates into CASSPLGTGNTGELFF.

The genes are TRBV7-3 and TRBJ2-1; 8 positions agree with TRBD2. Germline assignment: CDR1 SGHTA and CDR2 FQGTGA. The J segment lost 7 bases and the V segment lost 4 bases, leaving 15 bases of the junction unmatched. The CDR3 extends over 17 amino acids. CDR3 in amino acids: CASSSSPAGANWNEQFF. The CDR3 bases are TGTGCCAGCAGCTCATCACCAGCGGGGGCGAACTGGAATGAGCAGTTCTTC.

In this sample, this clonotype turned up a few times. J is TRBJ2-4 and V is TRBV12-5; D could derive from TRBD1 or TRBD2 (6 bases each). The DNA matches TRBJ2-5 better at its end, which makes the J call doubtful. Germline CDR1 is LGHNT and CDR2 is FRNRAP. The length of the CDR3 is 14 residues. This chain's CDR3 is CASGLGGAQETQYF. DNA of the CDR3: TGTGCTAGTGGTTTGGGGGGGGCGCAAGAGACCCAGTACTTC.

The chain is built from TRBV20-1 and TRBJ2-3; 11 positions agree with TRBD2. Germline V gives CDR1 DFQATT, CDR2 SNEGSKA (reference sequence). CDR3 size: 15 residues. The ends lost 5 bases at V and 0 bases at J; junction bases unmatched: 4. In DNA, the CDR3 is TGCAGTGCTCCGACTAGCGGGGCGAGCACAGATACGCAGTATTTT. Residues: CSAPTSGASTDTQYF.

This clonotype was found a few times. The chain combines TRBV7-2 with TRBJ2-7; 10 bases line up with TRBD1. Germline V CDR1 and CDR2: SGHTA, FQGNSA. CDR3 length: 15 amino acids. The trim removed 6 bases at V and 2 bases at J, leaving 7 bases unmatched. CDR3 loop: CASRQGTGEPYEQYF. The DNA of the CDR3 is TGTGCCAGCAGGCAAGGGACAGGGGAGCCCTACGAGCAGTACTTC.

The V call is TRBV7-2, the J call TRBJ2-3, with D possibly TRBD2 on 6 matching bases. Trimming cost V 4 bases and J 0 bases, with 11 bases left between them. The CDR3 has 15 residues. The germline gives CDR1 SGHTA, CDR2 FQGNSA. In DNA, the CDR3 is TGTGCCAGCAGCTCCACCGGGACTAGCACAGATACGCAGTATTTT. Residues: CASSSTGTSTDTQYF. The entire variable domain, with the rest obtained from reference TRBV7-2 and TRBJ2-3, is as follows: GAGVSQSPSNKVTEKGKDVELRCDPISGHTALYWYRQSLGQGLEFLIYFQGNSAPDKSGLPSDRFSAERTGGSVSTLTIQRTQQEDSAVYLCASSSTGTSTDTQYFGPGTRLTVL.

V and J are TRBV19 and TRBJ2-7; D gene ambiguous. The CDR3 consists of 16 residues. V was pared by 5 bases and J by 3 bases, with 20 bases between. Germline CDR1 reads LNHDA; CDR2 reads SQIVND (reference sequence). CDR3 protein: CASSPPSENSYYEQYF. For the CDR3, the DNA is TGTGCCAGTAGTCCACCAAGTGAAAACTCATACTACGAGCAGTACTTC.

CDR3 coding DNA: TGCAGTGCCCGGGGGGCTAGCGGGGGCCTGTACCAAGAGACCCAGTACTTC. Translated, it gives CSARGASGGLYQETQYF. The J gene is TRBJ2-5, the V gene TRBV20-1; the match to TRBD2 covers 10 bases. Germline CDR1 DFQATT, CDR2 SNEGSKA (reference sequence). The CDR3 length is 17 residues. V was clipped by 6 bases and J by 0 bases; unmatched bases: 13.

This clonotype has only a few counts. The gene calls are TRBV14 and TRBJ2-3; 8 positions agree with TRBD2. The trim removed 4 bases at V and 5 bases at J, leaving 11 bases unmatched. This CDR3 has 16 residues. Germline loops: CDR1 SGHDN, CDR2 FVKESK. As DNA, the CDR3 is TGTGCCAGCAGCCCCCTACCGGGGGGGCCGGGAGATACGCAGTATTTT. Translating it yields CASSPLPGGPGDTQYF.

Only a few counts were recorded for this clonotype. CDR3 nucleotides: TGTGCCAGCAGTGAAAAGGGGCACCAAGAGACCCAGTACTTC. This codes for CASSEKGHQETQYF. The chain recombines TRBV2 with TRBJ2-5, with a possible D match to TRBD1 (5 bases). The CDR3 spans 14 residues. Germline V lookup: CDR1 SNHLY, CDR2 FYNNEI. V gave up 2 bases and J gave up 0 bases, with 7 bases separating them.

The rearrangement joins TRBV10-3 to TRBJ2-7; 7 bases are a match to TRBD1. TRBJ2-5 matches the DNA end more closely, so the J call is doubtful. The V gene's germline CDR1 is ENHRY and CDR2 SYGVKD. The CDR3 runs 14 residues. CDR3 DNA: TGTGCCATCGGGCGGACAGGAGGAGAGGAGACCCAGTACTTC. Amino acids: CAIGRTGGEETQYF.

This clonotype was seen at least ten times. The chain links TRBV7-2 to TRBJ2-1, with D perhaps TRBD1 (5 bases). The CDR3 covers 15 residues. From germline, CDR1 is SGHTA and CDR2 FQGNSA. Trimming left V 3 bases short and J 2 bases short, with 11 bases between. This CDR3 reads CASSLGQGPYNEQFF. For the CDR3, the DNA is TGTGCCAGCAGCTTGGGGCAGGGTCCCTACAATGAGCAGTTCTTC. The whole variable domain, remainder taken from reference TRBV7-2 and TRBJ2-1, is GAGVSQSPSNKVTEKGKDVELRCDPISGHTALYWYRQSLGQGLEFLIYFQGNSAPDKSGLPSDRFSAERTGGSVSTLTIQRTQQEDSAVYLCASSLGQGPYNEQFFGPGTRLTVL.

The chain recombines TRBV12-3 or TRBV12-4 with TRBJ2-5, with 9 bases matching TRBD1. The CDR3 has 15 amino acids. Trimming cost V 4 bases and J 7 bases; bases outside gene matches: 10. The CDR3 bases are TGTGCCAGCAGTTCCGGGACAGGGAATGGAGGGACCCAGTACTTC. Its protein product is CASSSGTGNGGTQYF.